The 2 T cell receptor beta chains given below trace back to one sample, sequenced in a study of shared clonotypes between healthy human individuals. The assay was immunoSEQ multiplex PCR, and TCRdb's table has in-frame clones only and misses some. Of about 1.5 million clones listed, over 95% are singletons. Sequencing used naive CD4+ T cells sorted from blood. Subset here: CD45RA+ positively selected. The receptor set was obtained from a man aged 25-45 years in good health.

A single count supports this clone. CDR3 DNA sequence: TGTGCCAGCAGTTTAGTTATAGGGACAGGGGCAAACAATGAGCAGTTCTTC. Translated, it gives CASSLVIGTGANNEQFF. J is TRBJ2-1 and V is TRBV27, with TRBD1 identical over 10 bases. This CDR3 comprises 17 residues. V was clipped by 2 bases and J by 5 bases; unmatched bases: 9. Germline CDR1 is MNHEY and CDR2 is SMNVEV (reference sequence).

The rearrangement uses TRBV7-8 and TRBJ2-7; weak D call: TRBD2 (5 bases). From germline, CDR1 is SGHVS and CDR2 FQNEAQ. The CDR3 is made up of 15 amino acids. V shed 0 bases and J shed 6 bases, with 15 bases lying between them. The CDR3 protein is CASSLALDSSLEQYF. The DNA of the CDR3 is TGTGCCAGCAGCTTAGCGTTGGACTCGTCCCTCGAGCAGTACTTC.